This is a list of T cell receptor beta chains from one sample in a study of T cells in Graves' hyperthyroidism and ophthalmopathy. TCRdb analysed the multiplex PCR reads with MiXCR anew, one entry per CDR3 protein. Among roughly 400,000 distinct CDR3 sequences listed, roughly 13% were seen once. Sequenced material: blood. The origin of the receptors is a middle-aged man with Graves' ophthalmopathy. The CDR3 runs from the conserved cysteine through the conserved F or W. The D gene is left open where the match is weak. Where a row states a size, it is once, few, many or the class of an expanded clone; other rows omit it.

v_gene	j_gene	d_gene	abundance	CDR3aa	CDR3nt
TRBV15	TRBJ2-3	TRBD2	few	CATSTLAGGTYTQYF	TGTGCCACCAGCACTCTAGCGGGAGGGACCTATACGCAGTATTTT
TRBV20-1	TRBJ2-2	NA	few	CSARRLLEELFF	TGCAGTGCTAGACGGCTCCTCGAGGAGCTGTTTTTT
TRBV30	TRBJ2-1	TRBD2	many	CAWSLAGGVDEQFF	TGTGCCTGGAGTCTAGCGGGAGGTGTCGATGAGCAGTTCTTC
TRBV6-1	TRBJ1-1	NA	many	CASTLGFNTEAFF	TGTGCCAGCACCTTGGGATTTAACACTGAAGCTTTCTTT
TRBV18	TRBJ2-7	NA	many	CASSPLQDYEQYF	TGTGCCAGCTCACCTCTACAAGACTACGAGCAGTACTTC
TRBV24-1	TRBJ2-1	TRBD1	NA	CATSLSGQRANEQFF	TGTGCCACCAGTTTGTCGGGACAGAGGGCCAATGAGCAGTTCTTC
TRBV19	TRBJ1-1	NA	NA	CASSPSYNTEAFF	TGTGCCAGTTCCCCCTCGTACAACACTGAAGCTTTCTTT
TRBV10-3	TRBJ2-7	TRBD2	NA	CAISEGTSGSGYEQYF	TGTGCCATCAGTGAAGGGACTAGCGGGAGTGGCTACGAGCAGTACTTC
TRBV27	TRBJ2-3	NA	few	CASSLSTQGDTQYF	TGTGCCAGCAGTTTATCGACCCAAGGGGATACGCAGTATTTT
TRBV2	TRBJ2-5	NA	many	CASSPQTAVRETQYF	TGTGCCAGCAGCCCACAGACAGCGGTACGAGAGACCCAGTACTTC
TRBV7-6	TRBJ2-2	TRBD2	NA	CASSLSGTGAGELFF	TGTGCCAGCAGCCTTAGCGGGACGGGTGCCGGGGAGCTGTTTTTT
TRBV6-1	TRBJ1-5	TRBD1	many	CASSWLGTGKQPQHF	TGTGCCAGCAGTTGGCTCGGGACAGGGAAACAGCCCCAGCATTTT
TRBV24-1	TRBJ2-7	NA	NA	CATSAAGIPYEQYF	TGTGCCACCAGTGCGGCAGGGATACCCTACGAGCAGTACTTC
TRBV7-2	TRBJ2-3	TRBD2	few	CASGGRTSGDAAYF	TGTGCCAGCGGAGGTAGGACTAGCGGGGATGCTGCGTATTTT
TRBV6-2/TRBV6-3	TRBJ2-2	TRBD2	many	CASSFWTSGRARGTGELFF	TGTGCCAGCAGTTTTTGGACTAGCGGGAGGGCACGCGGCACCGGGGAGCTGTTTTTT
TRBV9	TRBJ2-7	NA	few	CASSEALHYEQYF	TGTGCCAGCAGCGAGGCCCTCCACTACGAGCAGTACTTC
TRBV12-3/TRBV12-4	TRBJ1-1	NA	once	CASSSRGIGSTEAFF	TGTGCCAGCAGTTCCAGGGGAATTGGGAGTACTGAAGCTTTCTTT
TRBV7-8	TRBJ2-1	TRBD1	many	CASSLSRLAGTGAFEQFF	TGTGCCAGCAGCTTATCGAGGCTGGCCGGGACAGGGGCTTTTGAGCAGTTCTTC
TRBV20-1	TRBJ2-1	NA	many	CSVSLVYEQFF	TGCAGTGTTTCGCTAGTCTATGAGCAGTTCTTC
TRBV9	TRBJ2-1	TRBD2	few	CASSGTLSGRGYNEQFF	TGTGCCAGCAGCGGAACACTGAGCGGGAGAGGGTACAATGAGCAGTTCTTC
TRBV2	TRBJ1-1	TRBD1	many	CASSEGQGFTEAFF	TGTGCCAGCAGTGAAGGACAGGGGTTTACTGAAGCTTTCTTT
TRBV7-8	TRBJ2-3	NA	many	CASSPARIGDTQYF	TGTGCCAGCAGCCCTGCCCGGATCGGAGATACGCAGTATTTT
TRBV20-1	TRBJ2-5	NA	many	CSARSGTLRVGGETQYF	TGCAGTGCTAGGTCGGGGACTTTGCGCGTGGGTGGGGAGACCCAGTACTTC
TRBV7-2	TRBJ1-5	NA	NA	CASSLGSGGVNQPQHF	TGTGCCAGCAGCTTAGGGTCGGGGGGGGTCAATCAGCCCCAGCATTTT
TRBV12-3/TRBV12-4	TRBJ1-2	TRBD1	many	CGAGGNYGYTF	TGTGGTGCAGGGGGAAACTATGGCTACACCTTC
TRBV20-1	TRBJ2-5	NA	few	CSARAAAIAWRQETQYF	TGCAGTGCTAGAGCTGCGGCGATAGCCTGGCGCCAAGAGACCCAGTACTTC
TRBV2	TRBJ2-1	NA	many	CASTRYNEQFF	TGTGCCAGCACCCGTTACAATGAGCAGTTCTTC
TRBV11-2	TRBJ2-7	TRBD1	many	CASSLGAAGGSYEQYF	TGTGCCAGCAGCTTAGGGGCGGCAGGGGGCTCCTACGAGCAGTACTTC
TRBV27	TRBJ1-5	NA	few	CASSELGEGSNQPQHF	TGTGCCAGCAGTGAACTGGGTGAGGGTAGCAATCAGCCCCAGCATTTT
TRBV30	TRBJ2-2	TRBD2	many	CAFSGINTGELFF	TGTGCCTTCAGCGGGATAAACACCGGGGAGCTGTTTTTT
TRBV7-9	TRBJ2-5	TRBD2	NA	CASSSSGTSGRFETQYF	TGTGCCAGCAGCTCGTCCGGGACTAGCGGGAGATTTGAGACCCAGTACTTC
TRBV5-1	TRBJ2-2	TRBD2	many	CASSLLSSGYLTTGELFF	TGCGCCAGCAGCTTGCTTTCTAGCGGGTACCTGACCACCGGGGAGCTGTTTTTT
TRBV5-1	TRBJ2-3	TRBD2	many	CASTTLAEDTDTQYF	TGCGCCAGCACCACACTAGCGGAGGACACAGATACGCAGTATTTT
TRBV19	TRBJ1-5	NA	NA	CASSSTANQPQHF	TGTGCCAGTAGTTCCACGGCTAATCAGCCCCAGCATTTT
TRBV13	TRBJ1-6	TRBD1	many	CASSLDRGRSPLHF	TGTGCCAGCAGCTTAGACAGGGGGCGATCACCCCTCCACTTT
TRBV6-5	TRBJ2-7	NA	many	CASSYGGTGIVYEQYF	TGTGCCAGCAGTTACGGAGGGACCGGGATTGTGTACGAGCAGTACTTC
TRBV27	TRBJ1-5	TRBD1	many	CASSPGTGYQPQHF	TGTGCCAGCAGTCCCGGGACAGGCTATCAGCCCCAGCATTTT
TRBV5-1	TRBJ2-3	NA	few	CASSSNPRGRTDTQYF	TGCGCCAGCAGCTCAAACCCCAGGGGTCGTACAGATACGCAGTATTTT
TRBV5-5	TRBJ2-3	TRBD2	many	CASNGGVPGLAGADTQYF	TGTGCCAGCAATGGGGGGGTCCCGGGACTAGCGGGAGCGGATACGCAGTATTTT
TRBV10-3	TRBJ2-1	TRBD2	NA	CAISATSGSNEQFF	TGTGCCATCAGTGCTACTAGCGGAAGCAATGAGCAGTTCTTC
TRBV28	TRBJ2-3	NA	many	CASSLVAVSTDTQYF	TGTGCCAGCAGTTTAGTAGCGGTCAGCACAGATACGCAGTATTTT
TRBV9	TRBJ2-3	NA	NA	CASSGSGYSTDTQYF	TGTGCCAGCAGCGGAAGCGGGTACAGCACAGATACGCAGTATTTT
TRBV10-3	TRBJ2-5	NA	many	CAHAPGTEETQYF	TGTGCCCACGCCCCCGGAACAGAAGAGACCCAGTACTTC
TRBV19	TRBJ1-3	NA	few	CASSNDGYSGNTIYF	TGTGCCAGTAGTAACGACGGTTACTCTGGAAACACCATATATTTT
TRBV5-1	TRBJ2-7	TRBD2	many	CASSLDGASGYYEQYF	TGCGCCAGCAGCTTGGACGGGGCTAGCGGGTACTACGAGCAGTACTTC
TRBV11-3	TRBJ2-4	NA	many	CASGGAKNIQYF	TGTGCCAGCGGGGGGGCCAAAAACATTCAGTACTTC
TRBV9	TRBJ2-2	NA	many	CASSVGLAAGELFF	TGTGCCAGCAGCGTAGGGCTAGCCGCCGGGGAGCTGTTTTTT
TRBV9	TRBJ2-1	NA	many	CASSPIGSSYNEQFF	TGTGCCAGCAGCCCGATCGGCAGCTCCTACAATGAGCAGTTCTTC
TRBV10-2	TRBJ2-3	TRBD2	few	CASRGTSGRASTDTQYF	TGCGCCAGCAGAGGGACTAGCGGGAGGGCCTCCACAGATACGCAGTATTTT
TRBV18	TRBJ1-4	TRBD1	NA	CASSVPGQGGEKLFF	TGTGCCAGCTCAGTGCCGGGACAGGGAGGTGAAAAACTGTTTTTT
TRBV19	TRBJ1-1	TRBD1	few	CASTPRGQGAEAFF	TGTGCCAGTACTCCTAGGGGGCAAGGGGCTGAAGCTTTCTTT
TRBV2	TRBJ2-7	NA	many	CASRWEYEQYF	TGTGCCAGCAGATGGGAGTACGAGCAGTACTTC
TRBV18	TRBJ2-1	NA	many	CASSPALRGGLYNEQFF	TGTGCCAGCTCACCAGCGTTGCGGGGAGGACTTTACAATGAGCAGTTCTTC
TRBV28	TRBJ2-1	TRBD2	few	CASAEEREGFNEQFF	TGTGCCAGCGCCGAGGAGCGGGAAGGCTTCAATGAGCAGTTCTTC
TRBV11-3	TRBJ2-7	NA	many	CASSSSGIPSTEQYF	TGTGCCAGCAGCTCTTCGGGGATTCCATCTACGGAGCAGTACTTC
TRBV2	TRBJ2-7	TRBD1	NA	CASSEDRVGYEQYF	TGTGCCAGCAGTGAGGACAGGGTCGGGTACGAGCAGTACTTC
TRBV3-1	TRBJ2-4	NA	many	CASSRPWGAEGGDIQYF	TGTGCCAGCAGCCGCCCCTGGGGGGCGGAGGGGGGAGACATTCAGTACTTC
TRBV11-2	TRBJ2-5	NA	many	CASSKISQETQYF	TGTGCCAGCAGCAAAATATCCCAAGAGACCCAGTACTTC
TRBV14	TRBJ2-2	TRBD2	few	CASSFRAGGSTGELFF	TGTGCCAGCAGCTTTCGTGCGGGAGGGAGCACCGGGGAGCTGTTTTTT